This T cell receptor beta chain emerged from a study of T-cell reconstitution after alpha-beta-depleted transplantation in children. Study-level findings and limits: Several hundred expanded graft clones reportedly supplied alpha-beta T cells about two months after transplant. After transplant, high TCRbeta diversity at day 60 in some patients arose from surviving recipient T cells and thymic progenitors. T-cell counts and diversity at one year following transplant were attributed mainly to newly produced T cells.

Unique molecular identifiers were built into the TCRbeta library. TCRdb re-analysed the PCR reads in MiXCR, keeping a single row per CDR3 protein. The profile shows approximately 230,000 distinct CDR3 sequences, more than 20% of them singletons. Germline values: CDR1 MGHRA, CDR2 YSYEKL. V gave up 0 bases and J gave up 9 bases; unmatched junction bases: 9. The CDR3 runs 17 residues. This clonotype was observed at least ten times. What it binds is not known. The genes are TRBV4-1 and TRBJ1-6; 9 positions match TRBD1. The clonotype was recovered from a female patient younger than 10 who had a stem cell transplant for congenital amegakaryocytic thrombocytopenia, so the T cells may come from the graft donor. This specimen consisted of PBMCs, mostly from graft donor cells, obtained 360 days after TCRalphabeta/CD19-depleted stem cell transplant. This CDR3 is CASSQEGGTGISSPLHF. The CDR3 nucleotides read TGCGCCAGCAGCCAAGAGGGGGGGACAGGGATTTCTTCACCCCTCCACTTT.